The source of this T cell receptor (beta chain) is a study of shared clonotypes between healthy human individuals. Study-wide context: In total, the donors were a couple of women and three men aged 18 to 49.

Only in-frame clones appear in the TCRdb table, and some are missing; sequencing was by immunoSEQ multiplex PCR. The table records roughly 650,000 clones, approximately 96% of them present only once. Study-wide findings and caveats: As a rule, naive subsets had a larger estimated richness than memory subsets. In having few donors, the study represented limited genetic and exposure-history diversity.

The CDR3 loop spans 13 amino acids. Losses at the gene ends were 4 bases for V and 4 bases for J; bases not matched to a gene: 2. Germline V gene lookup returns CDR1 MNHEY and CDR2 SVGAGI. CD45RO-negative, CCR7-positively selected cells formed the naive CD8 fraction, excluding terminally differentiated effector memory CD45RA+ cells. In the case of this clone: Its antigen remains unidentified.

V is TRBV6-5 and J is TRBJ2-7, with 9 nucleotides matching TRBD2. Sample: naive CD8+ T cells sorted from blood. The clonotype comes from a woman in her twenties or thirties in good health. This CDR3 is CASSWGLAYEQYF. The CDR3 region has the DNA TGTGCCAGCAGTTGGGGACTAGCATACGAGCAGTACTTC.